This note documents a single T cell receptor beta chain sequence. This table comes from immunoSEQ multiplex PCR, and its TCRdb copy is limited to in-frame clones, with some not included. The sample lists some 78,000 clones; roughly 95% were seen once. V dropped 2 bases and J dropped 1; count of bases not matched to a gene: 6. Germline CDR1 LNHDA, CDR2 SQIVND (reference sequence). This CDR3 contains 16 residues. This entry is derived from a study of cytomegalovirus exposure and HLA in healthy donors. Sequencing input: PBMCs. The clonotype originates from a man aged 18 to 29 in good health and CMV-seropositive. V usage is TRBV19 and J usage is TRBJ2-5; 8 bases agree with TRBD2. The CDR3 is CASSIREREPQETQYF. The CDR3 region has the DNA TGTGCCAGTAGTATAAGGGAGCGGGAGCCCCAAGAGACCCAGTACTTC.